This T cell receptor beta chain was retrieved from a study of T cell responses to AZD1222 COVID-19 vaccine. Study-wide findings and caveats: The breadth and depth of Spike-specific TCRs increased once two AZD1222 doses had been given.

About this clone: Its antigen is not known.

Repertoires were generated with immunoSEQ multiplex PCR, while TCRdb's copy carries only in-frame clones and drops some. The table lists around 100,000 clones, about 91% of them singletons. The CDR3 contains 15 residues. The V and J ends lost 9 bases and 2 bases, in that order; junction bases with no gene match: 13. Germline assignment: CDR1 LNHDA and CDR2 SQIVND (reference sequence). The rearrangement links TRBV19 to TRBJ2-7, with 7 positions matching TRBD2. This material consisted of peripheral blood, taken 28 days after the second AZD1222 dose. This TCR came from an adult who received the AZD1222 COVID-19 vaccine. The DNA for the CDR3 is TGTGCCAGACCACAGCAGGGACGGGAGGCCTACGAGCAGTACTTC. Its translation: CARPQQGREAYEQYF.